The clone carrying this T cell receptor beta chain came up many times. Its target is not known. Specified time point: newly diagnosed GD, antithyroid drugs for less than 3 months. There was RNA extracted from PBMCs, and the TCR library was made from it. The patient group derived from an endocrinology department in Xi'an, China. EDTA tubes received about 8.2 milliliters of drawn peripheral blood. Trimming removed 8 bases from V and 6 bases from J, with 20 bases in between. This CDR3 region has 15 residues. The sample belongs to a study of regulatory T cells in long-lasting Graves disease. To make TCR beta libraries, researchers used iRepertoire HTBI primers and Arm-PCR of CDR3 regions. Per the original methods: Among the samples, 60 to 75 TRBV and 12 to 15 TRBJ segments were identified. TCRdb independently ran MiXCR on the multiplex PCR reads; one entry per CDR3 protein. The V and J calls shown here were made by TCRdb, not taken from the authors' results. The table records a few hundred thousand distinct CDR3 sequences, about a sixth of them present only once.

Findings and caveats of the study: Persistent disease preferred TRBV28, TRBJ1-2 and TRBJ2-5.

These data were likewise used in another study, on T cells in Graves' hyperthyroidism and ophthalmopathy.

The source was peripheral blood mononuclear cells (PBMCs), collected at new diagnosis, from a patient treated with antithyroid drugs. The source is a woman aged 18-29 years with Graves disease. V usage is TRBV12-3 or TRBV12-4 and J usage is TRBJ1-5, with D perhaps matching TRBD1 (6 bases). The DNA of the CDR3 is TGTGCCAGCTCCTCGGGGGGGCAGAACCTTCAGCCCCAGCATTTT. This encodes CASSSGGQNLQPQHF.